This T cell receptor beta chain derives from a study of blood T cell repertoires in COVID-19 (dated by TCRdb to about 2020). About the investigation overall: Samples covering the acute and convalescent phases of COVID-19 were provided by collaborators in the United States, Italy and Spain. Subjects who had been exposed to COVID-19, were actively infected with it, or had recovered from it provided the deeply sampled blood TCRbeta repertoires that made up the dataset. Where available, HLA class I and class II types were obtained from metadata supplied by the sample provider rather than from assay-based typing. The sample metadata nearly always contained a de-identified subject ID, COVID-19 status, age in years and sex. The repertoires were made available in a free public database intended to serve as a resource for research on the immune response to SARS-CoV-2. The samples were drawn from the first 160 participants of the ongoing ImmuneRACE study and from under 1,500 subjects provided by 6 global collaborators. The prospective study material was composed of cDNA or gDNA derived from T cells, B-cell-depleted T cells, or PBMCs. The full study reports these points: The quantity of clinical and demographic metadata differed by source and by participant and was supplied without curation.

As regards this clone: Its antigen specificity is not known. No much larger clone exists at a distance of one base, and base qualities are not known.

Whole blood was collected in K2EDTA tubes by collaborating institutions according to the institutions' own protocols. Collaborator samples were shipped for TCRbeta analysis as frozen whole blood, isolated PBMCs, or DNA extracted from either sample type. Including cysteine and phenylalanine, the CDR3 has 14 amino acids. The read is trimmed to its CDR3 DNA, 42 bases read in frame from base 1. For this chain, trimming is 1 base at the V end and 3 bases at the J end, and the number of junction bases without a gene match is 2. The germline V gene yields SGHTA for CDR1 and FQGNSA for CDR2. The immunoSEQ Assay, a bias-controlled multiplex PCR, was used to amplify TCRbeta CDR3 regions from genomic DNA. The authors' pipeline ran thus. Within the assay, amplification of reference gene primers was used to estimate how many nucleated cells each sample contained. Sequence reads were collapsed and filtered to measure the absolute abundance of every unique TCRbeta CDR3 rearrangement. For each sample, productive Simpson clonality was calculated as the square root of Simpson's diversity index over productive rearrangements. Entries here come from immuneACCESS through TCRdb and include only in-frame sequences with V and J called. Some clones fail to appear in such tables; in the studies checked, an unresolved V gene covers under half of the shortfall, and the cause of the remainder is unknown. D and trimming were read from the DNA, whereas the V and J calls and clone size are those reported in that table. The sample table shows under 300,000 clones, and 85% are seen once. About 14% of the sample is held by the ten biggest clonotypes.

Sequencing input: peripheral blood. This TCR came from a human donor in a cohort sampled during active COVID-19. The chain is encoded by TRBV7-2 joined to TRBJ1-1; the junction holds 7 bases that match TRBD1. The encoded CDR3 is CASSLEGGYTEAFF. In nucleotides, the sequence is TGTGCCAGCAGCTTAGAAGGGGGCTACACTGAAGCTTTCTTT.